The rows below give T cell receptor beta chains drawn from one sample of a study of shared clonotypes between healthy human individuals. Sequenced by immunoSEQ multiplex PCR; TCRdb stores in-frame clones only, minus some. The table lists 2 million to 2.5 million clones, roughly 93% of them singletons. Sequencing used naive CD4+ T cells from PBMCs. The receptors come from a man between 18 and 29 years old in good health. Some clones in this sample may be carry-over from other donors' samples. Each CDR3 is given with its conserved first and last residue. A D gene is named only where the DNA matches it firmly. Where a row states a size, it is once, few, many or the class of an expanded clone; other rows omit it.

clone_size: NA
v_call: TRBV28
d_call: NA
j_call: TRBJ2-7
cdr3_aa: CASRLTGHTPIYEQYF
cdr3_nt: TGTGCCAGCAGACTAACGGGCCACACACCCATCTACGAGCAGTACTTC

clone_size: NA
v_call: TRBV5-6
d_call: NA
j_call: TRBJ1-4
cdr3_aa: CASSLVGPRNEKLFF
cdr3_nt: TGTGCCAGCAGCTTGGTCGGCCCCCGTAATGAAAAACTGTTTTTT

clone_size: NA
v_call: TRBV7-3
d_call: NA
j_call: TRBJ2-2
cdr3_aa: CASSPGTSTGELFF
cdr3_nt: TGTGCCAGCAGCCCCGGGACATCTACCGGGGAGCTGTTTTTT

clone_size: NA
v_call: TRBV28
d_call: NA
j_call: TRBJ1-1
cdr3_aa: CASSFPTGTEAFF
cdr3_nt: TGTGCCAGCAGTTTCCCCACAGGGACTGAAGCTTTCTTT

clone_size: NA
v_call: TRBV11-2
d_call: TRBD2
j_call: TRBJ2-1
cdr3_aa: CASSFVLAGLNEQFF
cdr3_nt: TGTGCCAGCAGCTTCGTACTAGCGGGGTTGAATGAGCAGTTCTTC

clone_size: NA
v_call: TRBV6-5
d_call: NA
j_call: TRBJ1-4
cdr3_aa: CASGGRATNEKLFF
cdr3_nt: TGTGCCAGCGGAGGGAGGGCAACTAATGAAAAACTGTTTTTT

clone_size: NA
v_call: TRBV7-2
d_call: NA
j_call: TRBJ2-7
cdr3_aa: CASSLETRDVQYF
cdr3_nt: TGTGCCAGCAGCTTAGAGACCAGGGACGTGCAGTACTTC

clone_size: NA
v_call: TRBV29-1
d_call: NA
j_call: TRBJ2-1
cdr3_aa: CSFWASFYNEQFF
cdr3_nt: TGCAGCTTTTGGGCTAGCTTCTACAATGAGCAGTTCTTC

clone_size: NA
v_call: TRBV4-3
d_call: TRBD1
j_call: TRBJ1-5
cdr3_aa: CASSARQGASQPQHF
cdr3_nt: TGCGCCAGCAGCGCCCGACAGGGGGCTAGTCAGCCCCAGCATTTT

clone_size: once
v_call: TRBV11-2
d_call: TRBD1
j_call: TRBJ2-5
cdr3_aa: CASSLGQGMRETQYF
cdr3_nt: TGTGCCAGCAGCTTAGGACAGGGGATGAGGGAGACCCAGTACTTC

clone_size: NA
v_call: TRBV29-1
d_call: NA
j_call: TRBJ1-3
cdr3_aa: CSVELQLSGNTIYF
cdr3_nt: TGCAGCGTTGAGCTTCAGCTCTCTGGAAACACCATATATTTT

clone_size: once
v_call: TRBV11-2
d_call: TRBD2
j_call: TRBJ2-2
cdr3_aa: CASSSYGTSLNTGELFF
cdr3_nt: TGTGCCAGCAGCTCCTATGGGACTAGCTTAAACACCGGGGAGCTGTTTTTT

clone_size: NA
v_call: TRBV6-6
d_call: NA
j_call: TRBJ1-2
cdr3_aa: CASTRGTNYGYTF
cdr3_nt: TGTGCCAGCACCCGGGGGACAAACTATGGCTACACCTTC

clone_size: NA
v_call: TRBV28
d_call: TRBD2
j_call: TRBJ2-7
cdr3_aa: CASRWTSFSYEQYF
cdr3_nt: TGTGCCAGCAGGTGGACTAGCTTCTCCTACGAGCAGTACTTC

clone_size: NA
v_call: TRBV15
d_call: NA
j_call: TRBJ1-3
cdr3_aa: CATSRDPGSRNTIYF
cdr3_nt: TGTGCCACCAGCAGAGATCCGGGATCGCGAAACACCATATATTTT

clone_size: NA
v_call: TRBV27
d_call: NA
j_call: TRBJ2-7
cdr3_aa: CASRAATYEQYF
cdr3_nt: TGTGCCAGCAGGGCCGCGACCTACGAGCAGTACTTC

clone_size: NA
v_call: TRBV6-5
d_call: NA
j_call: TRBJ1-6
cdr3_aa: CASSWDLKSSPLHF
cdr3_nt: TGTGCCAGCAGTTGGGACCTTAAGAGTTCACCCCTCCACTTT

clone_size: NA
v_call: TRBV4-1
d_call: TRBD2
j_call: TRBJ2-1
cdr3_aa: CASSQLAGGRVVVRYNEQFF
cdr3_nt: TGCGCCAGCAGCCAACTAGCGGGAGGTCGCGTGGTAGTGCGCTACAATGAGCAGTTCTTC

clone_size: NA
v_call: TRBV5-1
d_call: NA
j_call: TRBJ2-7
cdr3_aa: CASSLANSNPEQYF
cdr3_nt: TGCGCCAGCAGCTTGGCCAACAGCAACCCCGAGCAGTACTTC

clone_size: NA
v_call: TRBV4-3
d_call: NA
j_call: TRBJ2-7
cdr3_aa: CASSQEQGSYEQYF
cdr3_nt: TGCGCCAGCAGCCAAGAGCAGGGATCCTACGAGCAGTACTTC

clone_size: NA
v_call: TRBV14
d_call: NA
j_call: TRBJ2-1
cdr3_aa: CASSQVRAFLNEQFF
cdr3_nt: TGTGCCAGCAGCCAAGTGAGGGCCTTCCTCAATGAGCAGTTCTTC

clone_size: NA
v_call: TRBV30
d_call: NA
j_call: TRBJ2-5
cdr3_aa: CAWSYWQEETQYF
cdr3_nt: TGTGCCTGGAGTTATTGGCAGGAAGAGACCCAGTACTTC

clone_size: once
v_call: TRBV4-1
d_call: TRBD2
j_call: TRBJ2-3
cdr3_aa: CASSRALAGAPYTQYF
cdr3_nt: TGCGCCAGCAGCCGGGCACTAGCGGGTGCTCCGTATACGCAGTATTTT

clone_size: NA
v_call: TRBV30
d_call: NA
j_call: TRBJ2-1
cdr3_aa: CAWSVHGNEQFF
cdr3_nt: TGTGCCTGGAGTGTACATGGCAATGAGCAGTTCTTC

clone_size: NA
v_call: TRBV6-1
d_call: NA
j_call: TRBJ2-3
cdr3_aa: CASSEAYFPPDTQYF
cdr3_nt: TGTGCCAGCAGTGAAGCCTACTTCCCCCCAGATACGCAGTATTTT

clone_size: NA
v_call: TRBV9
d_call: NA
j_call: TRBJ2-1
cdr3_aa: CASSVLTNGPNEQFF
cdr3_nt: TGTGCCAGCAGCGTTCTAACAAACGGCCCCAATGAGCAGTTCTTC

clone_size: NA
v_call: TRBV6-1
d_call: TRBD2
j_call: TRBJ2-2
cdr3_aa: CASSERISGRAWNTGELFF
cdr3_nt: TGTGCCAGCAGTGAACGGATCAGCGGGAGGGCCTGGAACACCGGGGAGCTGTTTTTT

clone_size: NA
v_call: TRBV5-1
d_call: TRBD1
j_call: TRBJ2-2
cdr3_aa: CASSGDRGHGELFF
cdr3_nt: TGCGCCAGCAGCGGGGACAGGGGCCACGGGGAGCTGTTTTTT

clone_size: NA
v_call: TRBV4-2
d_call: TRBD2
j_call: TRBJ2-1
cdr3_aa: CASSQGRREVYNEQFF
cdr3_nt: TGTGCCAGCAGCCAAGGGCGGCGGGAGGTCTACAATGAGCAGTTCTTC

clone_size: NA
v_call: TRBV5-1
d_call: NA
j_call: TRBJ2-3
cdr3_aa: CASSLLEVSDTQYF
cdr3_nt: TGCGCCAGCAGCTTGTTGGAGGTCTCAGATACGCAGTATTTT

clone_size: NA
v_call: TRBV5-1
d_call: NA
j_call: TRBJ2-3
cdr3_aa: CASSPQGSVASDTQYF
cdr3_nt: TGCGCCAGCAGCCCCCAAGGTAGTGTTGCCTCGGATACGCAGTATTTT

clone_size: NA
v_call: TRBV18
d_call: TRBD2
j_call: TRBJ2-5
cdr3_aa: CASSLRGRALETQYF
cdr3_nt: TGTGCCAGCTCACTTCGCGGGAGGGCCTTAGAGACCCAGTACTTC

clone_size: NA
v_call: TRBV5-1
d_call: NA
j_call: TRBJ2-1
cdr3_aa: CASSRSSENNEQFF
cdr3_nt: TGCGCCAGCAGCCGTTCTAGCGAGAACAATGAGCAGTTCTTC

clone_size: few
v_call: TRBV19
d_call: TRBD1
j_call: TRBJ1-1
cdr3_aa: CASSVTGGGTEAFF
cdr3_nt: TGTGCCAGTAGTGTCACAGGGGGGGGTACTGAAGCTTTCTTT

clone_size: NA
v_call: TRBV7-2
d_call: TRBD1
j_call: TRBJ2-2
cdr3_aa: CASRVQGETGELFF
cdr3_nt: TGTGCCAGCAGAGTGCAGGGGGAGACCGGGGAGCTGTTTTTT

clone_size: once
v_call: TRBV5-1
d_call: NA
j_call: TRBJ2-1
cdr3_aa: CASSFSFNEQFF
cdr3_nt: TGCGCCAGCAGCTTTTCTTTCAATGAGCAGTTCTTC

clone_size: once
v_call: TRBV5-5
d_call: NA
j_call: TRBJ2-3
cdr3_aa: CASSLGAGILTDTQYF
cdr3_nt: TGTGCCAGCAGCTTGGGGGCAGGGATATTGACAGATACGCAGTATTTT

clone_size: NA
v_call: TRBV27
d_call: NA
j_call: TRBJ2-6
cdr3_aa: CASRKSLRAGANVLTF
cdr3_nt: TGTGCCAGCAGGAAAAGTTTGAGGGCTGGGGCCAACGTCCTGACTTTC

clone_size: few
v_call: TRBV18
d_call: TRBD1
j_call: TRBJ2-7
cdr3_aa: CASSPRGQGDEQYF
cdr3_nt: TGTGCCAGCTCACCGCGGGGACAGGGGGACGAGCAGTACTTC

clone_size: NA
v_call: TRBV4-1
d_call: NA
j_call: TRBJ1-6
cdr3_aa: CASSQGDPGRRVSPLHF
cdr3_nt: TGCGCCAGCAGCCAGGGAGACCCAGGGAGGAGGGTTTCACCCCTCCACTTT

clone_size: NA
v_call: TRBV15
d_call: TRBD2
j_call: TRBJ2-1
cdr3_aa: CATASGSRNEQFF
cdr3_nt: TGTGCCACCGCCAGCGGGAGCCGAAATGAGCAGTTCTTC

clone_size: NA
v_call: TRBV4-2
d_call: TRBD2
j_call: TRBJ2-1
cdr3_aa: CASSYRLAAGGEQFF
cdr3_nt: TGTGCCAGCAGCTACAGACTAGCGGCTGGGGGTGAGCAGTTCTTC

clone_size: few
v_call: TRBV6-6
d_call: NA
j_call: TRBJ1-5
cdr3_aa: CASRLGNQPQHF
cdr3_nt: TGTGCCAGCAGGCTGGGCAATCAGCCCCAGCATTTT

clone_size: once
v_call: TRBV7-9
d_call: NA
j_call: TRBJ2-2
cdr3_aa: CASLEAGSTGELFF
cdr3_nt: TGTGCCAGTTTAGAGGCGGGAAGTACCGGGGAGCTGTTTTTT

clone_size: NA
v_call: TRBV29-1
d_call: TRBD1
j_call: TRBJ1-1
cdr3_aa: CSARQGYSDTEAFF
cdr3_nt: TGCAGCGCCCGACAGGGATACTCTGACACTGAAGCTTTCTTT

clone_size: NA
v_call: TRBV5-4
d_call: NA
j_call: TRBJ2-5
cdr3_aa: CASSLGAGAGETQYF
cdr3_nt: TGTGCCAGCAGCTTGGGGGCAGGGGCAGGGGAGACCCAGTACTTC

clone_size: NA
v_call: TRBV18
d_call: NA
j_call: TRBJ2-1
cdr3_aa: CASSPLAGTSFF
cdr3_nt: TGTGCCAGCTCACCACTAGCCGGGACTTCGTTCTTC

clone_size: NA
v_call: TRBV19
d_call: NA
j_call: TRBJ1-1
cdr3_aa: CASSPRTDEAFF
cdr3_nt: TGTGCCAGTAGCCCTCGGACAGACGAAGCTTTCTTT

clone_size: NA
v_call: TRBV6-5
d_call: NA
j_call: TRBJ2-7
cdr3_aa: CASSNRGLSAWEQYF
cdr3_nt: TGTGCCAGCAGCAACAGGGGACTCTCGGCGTGGGAGCAGTACTTC

clone_size: NA
v_call: TRBV5-1
d_call: TRBD2
j_call: TRBJ2-1
cdr3_aa: CASSLPTSGTPSSSYNEQFF
cdr3_nt: TGCGCCAGCAGCTTACCGACTAGCGGGACCCCATCCAGCTCCTACAATGAGCAGTTCTTC

clone_size: NA
v_call: TRBV4-1
d_call: NA
j_call: TRBJ2-2
cdr3_aa: CASSPQGLNTGELFF
cdr3_nt: TGCGCCAGCAGCCCCCAAGGATTGAACACCGGGGAGCTGTTTTTT

clone_size: NA
v_call: TRBV7-2
d_call: NA
j_call: TRBJ2-1
cdr3_aa: CASSSVGQGGSGRWIEQFF
cdr3_nt: TGTGCCAGCAGCTCAGTGGGACAGGGTGGTAGCGGGAGATGGATTGAGCAGTTCTTC

clone_size: NA
v_call: TRBV5-1
d_call: TRBD1
j_call: TRBJ1-4
cdr3_aa: CASSLAGQLNDEKLFF
cdr3_nt: TGCGCCAGCAGCTTGGCGGGACAGTTGAACGATGAAAAACTGTTTTTT

clone_size: NA
v_call: TRBV11-2
d_call: NA
j_call: TRBJ2-1
cdr3_aa: CASSLELVSAEQFF
cdr3_nt: TGTGCCAGCAGCTTAGAACTAGTCTCTGCGGAGCAGTTCTTC

clone_size: NA
v_call: TRBV5-6
d_call: TRBD1
j_call: TRBJ1-5
cdr3_aa: CASSARTGGNQPQHF
cdr3_nt: TGTGCCAGCAGCGCAAGGACAGGGGGGAATCAGCCCCAGCATTTT